Each of the 2 T cell receptor beta chains below was sequenced from the same sample in a study of CD8 T cells in Susac syndrome. The RNA input was about 0.5 to 1 ug, and it was reverse transcribed with random hexamers. TCRdb called the immunoSEQ multiplex PCR reads again in MiXCR, with one record for every CDR3 protein. Of roughly 140,000 distinct CDR3 sequences listed, 90% to 95% were seen once; the top ten hold about 0.21%. Sequenced sample: CD8+ T cells from PBMCs. The receptors come from a human donor with multiple sclerosis.

V and J are TRBV9 and TRBJ1-2; unclear D gene. Germline values: CDR1 SGDLS, CDR2 YYNGEE. CDR3 length: 12 amino acids. V dropped 3 bases and J dropped 8 bases, with 11 bases sitting between them. Written as DNA, the CDR3 is TGTGCCAGCAGCGGTGGGCTCGGCGGCTACACCTTC. This codes for CASSGGLGGYTF.

This rearrangement joins TRBV12-5 to TRBJ2-5, with D hard to call. The germline V gene encodes CDR1 LGHNT and CDR2 FRNRAP. The CDR3 spans 14 residues. Trimming removed 5 bases from V and 4 bases from J, with 14 bases in between. CDR3 loop: CASGTGQSGETQYF. As DNA, the CDR3 is TGTGCTAGTGGTACCGGGCAAAGTGGAGAGACCCAGTACTTC.